This T cell receptor (beta chain) derives from a study of blood T cell repertoires in COVID-19. Background on the study: In each case, the material was cDNA or gDNA derived from T cells, B-cell-depleted T cells, or PBMCs.

Data came from immunoSEQ multiplex PCR; TCRdb stores just in-frame clones and leaves some out. The table records 120,000 to 150,000 clones, about 79% of them present only once. The material sequenced was peripheral blood. This sequence was found in a woman aged 45-60 years in a cohort sampled during active or convalescent COVID-19.

The CDR3 DNA is TGTGCCAGCAGTTCGAAGCGGGGGGTGGTTTCAGATACGCAGTATTTT. Translating it yields CASSSKRGVVSDTQYF. V gene TRBV6-5 combines with J gene TRBJ2-3, with 9 bases matching TRBD2. The CDR3 has 16 amino acids. V lost 4 bases, J lost 4 bases, and 9 bases stayed unmatched. Germline V gene lookup returns CDR1 MNHEY and CDR2 SVGAGI.